Shown below are 19 T cell receptor beta chains from a single sample sequenced in a study of shared clonotypes between healthy human individuals. The data were produced by immunoSEQ multiplex PCR, yet TCRdb's version contains in-frame clones alone and is incomplete. The sample contains around 2.3 million clones, approximately 95% of which appear only once. The specimen was naive CD4+ T cells sorted from blood. The subset: CD45RA+ positively selected. The source is a man between 18 and 35 years old in good health.

The J gene is TRBJ1-2, the V gene TRBV9, with TRBD1 identical over 12 bases. The V and J ends lost 3 bases and 8 bases, in that order; junction bases with no gene match: 17. The germline V gene encodes CDR1 SGDLS and CDR2 YYNGEE. This CDR3 contains 18 residues. The CDR3 spells CASSARGTGGKGPKGYTF. The CDR3 DNA reads as TGTGCCAGCAGCGCCCGAGGGACAGGGGGCAAGGGCCCTAAGGGCTACACCTTC.

V usage is TRBV11-3 and J usage is TRBJ1-3; no reliable D call. The CDR3 covers 16 residues. V was clipped by 5 bases and J by 2 bases, with 16 bases between them. Germline lookup yields CDR1 SGHNT and CDR2 YENEEA. The CDR3 DNA is TGTGCCAGCAGCCTCGGGAGCTTTTGGACTGGAAACACCATATATTTT. Protein sequence: CASSLGSFWTGNTIYF.

The rearrangement uses TRBV7-3 and TRBJ2-7; the D gene could be TRBD1 or TRBD2 (5 bases each). V lost 4 bases and J lost 1, with 14 bases in between. Germline CDR1 SGHTA, CDR2 FQGTGA. This CDR3 comprises 15 residues. The CDR3 DNA follows: TGTGCCAGCAGCTCCAAACCGGGACCTTCCTACGAGCAGTACTTC. Protein product: CASSSKPGPSYEQYF.

About this clone: Different DNA sequences within this sample yield the same CDR3. The chain combines TRBV5-4 with TRBJ2-7; maybe TRBD1 (5 bases). V was shortened by 4 bases and J by 0 bases, with 14 bases between the two germline ends. CDR3 size: 15 residues. The germline gives CDR1 SGHNT, CDR2 YYREEE (reference sequence). As DNA, the CDR3 is TGTGCCAGCAGCCTTGGGGCGGTCCTCTCCTACGAGCAGTACTTC. Protein: CASSLGAVLSYEQYF.

The V and J genes are TRBV11-2 and TRBJ2-3; TRBD1 aligns across 8 bases. Germline V gives CDR1 SGHAT, CDR2 FQNNGV. The CDR3 runs 16 residues. V trimming: 4 bases; J trimming: 1 base; junction bases outside the gene matches: 7. CDR3 in amino acids: CASSSADRARTDTQYF. Written as DNA, the CDR3 is TGTGCCAGCAGCTCAGCGGACAGGGCCCGCACAGATACGCAGTATTTT.

The rearrangement uses TRBV29-1 and TRBJ2-7; TRBD1 matches at 9 bases. From germline, CDR1 is SQVTM and CDR2 ANQGSEA. The CDR3 is made up of 12 amino acids. After removal of 7 bases from V and 1 base from J, the junction contained 2 bases not matched to a gene. The CDR3 here is CSGGTGSYEQYF. In DNA form, the CDR3 reads TGCAGCGGTGGGACAGGGTCCTACGAGCAGTACTTC.

The chain carries TRBV6-5 and TRBJ1-5; 7 bases line up with TRBD1. The V segment lost 6 bases and the J segment 1 base; nucleotides outside the gene matches: 6. The CDR3 loop spans 15 amino acids. Germline CDR1 is MNHEY and CDR2 is SVGAGI. CDR3 amino acids: CASSRQGGSNQPQHF. The CDR3 DNA follows: TGTGCCAGCAGCAGACAGGGAGGGAGCAATCAGCCCCAGCATTTT.

With regard to this clone: The sample carries other DNA sequences with the same CDR3. The chain has TRBV6-1 and TRBJ2-7, with D unresolved. Germline-derived CDR1 and CDR2 are MNHNS and SASEGT. The CDR3 runs to 10 residues. V was shortened by 6 bases and J by 3 bases, with 3 bases between the two germline ends. In DNA, the CDR3 is TGTGCCAGCAGGGGCTACGAGCAGTACTTC. It is translated as CASRGYEQYF.

The CDR3 loop is CASSEAGQGDTEAFF. The CDR3 region has the DNA TGTGCCAGCAGTGAAGCGGGACAGGGGGACACTGAAGCTTTCTTT. V gene TRBV25-1 combines with J gene TRBJ1-1, with 11 nucleotides matching TRBD1. V gave up 2 bases and J gave up 3 bases; unmatched junction bases: 2. This CDR3 spans 15 amino acids. Germline CDR1 and CDR2: MGHDK and SYGVNS.

This sequence joins TRBV5-8 and TRBJ2-1; D possibly corresponds to TRBD2 (5 bases). Trimming pared 0 bases from V and 3 bases from J, leaving 13 bases between. The CDR3 has 16 residues. The germline gives CDR1 SGHTS, CDR2 YDEGEE. CDR3 DNA: TGTGCCAGCAGCTTGGAAAACCTAGCAATCTACAATGAGCAGTTCTTC. Residues: CASSLENLAIYNEQFF.

The V call is TRBV6-5, the J call TRBJ2-1; 7 bases map to TRBD1. This CDR3 contains 14 residues. The germline V gene encodes CDR1 MNHEY and CDR2 SVGAGI. V gave up 6 bases and J gave up 5 bases; unmatched junction bases: 7. In DNA form, the CDR3 reads TGTGCCAGCAGCTACAGGGGCCTCCACAATGAGCAGTTCTTC. Translating gives CASSYRGLHNEQFF.

CDR3 DNA sequence: TGTGCCAGCAGCCTCACCGGGGGGACCGACGAGCAGTACTTC. It translates to CASSLTGGTDEQYF. The chain uses TRBV6-6 and TRBJ2-7, with TRBD2 matching 7 bases. The junction had 10 bases not matched to a gene; V was cut back by 6 bases and J by 5 bases. From germline, CDR1 is MNHNY and CDR2 SVGAGI (reference sequence). The CDR3 sequence is 14 residues long.

The chain has TRBV15 and TRBJ2-7, with a tentative D call TRBD2 (5 bases). V was shortened by 1 base and J by 5 bases, with 6 bases between the two germline ends. The CDR3 totals 12 residues. Germline V gene lookup returns CDR1 LNHNV and CDR2 YYDKDF (reference sequence). CDR3 protein: CATSRGGHEQYF. As DNA, the CDR3 is TGTGCCACCAGCAGAGGAGGGCACGAGCAGTACTTC.

The sample holds a few counts of this clone. V usage is TRBV5-4 and J usage is TRBJ1-2; TRBD1 matches at 7 bases. CDR1 is SGHNT and CDR2 is YYREEE in the germline V gene (reference sequence). The V segment lost 0 bases and the J segment 1 base; nucleotides outside the gene matches: 6. The CDR3 is 16 amino acids. Here the CDR3 reads CASSLGPGQVNYGYTF. The CDR3 nucleotides read TGTGCCAGCAGCTTGGGGCCCGGACAGGTTAACTATGGCTACACCTTC.

V gene TRBV5-5 combines with J gene TRBJ1-2, with TRBD1 matching over 8 bases. Germline CDR1 SGHKS, CDR2 YYEKEE (reference sequence). The CDR3 runs to 16 residues. V lost 4 bases and J lost 0; bases outside the gene matches: 8. The CDR3 protein is CASSEGTGSPNYGYTF. In DNA, the CDR3 is TGTGCCAGCAGCGAAGGGACAGGAAGTCCTAACTATGGCTACACCTTC.

The rearrangement links TRBV7-3 to TRBJ1-2; 9 bases match TRBD1. J lost 7 bases, V lost 5 bases, and 8 bases had no gene match. Germline values: CDR1 SGHTA, CDR2 FQGTGA. CDR3 length equals 14 residues. The CDR3 region is CASSADRGGGGYTF. Here the CDR3 DNA reads TGTGCCAGCAGCGCGGACAGGGGAGGAGGTGGCTACACCTTC.

This clone was detected once. The gene calls are TRBV27 and TRBJ1-6; possible D gene TRBD1, 5 bases. Germline CDR1 MNHEY, CDR2 SMNVEV (reference sequence). CDR3 length: 18 residues. Trimming removed 0 bases at V and 6 bases at J, with 18 bases between. The CDR3 is CASSLSDFWSGSNSPLHF. The CDR3 coding sequence is TGTGCCAGCAGTTTATCTGATTTTTGGTCAGGGAGTAATTCACCCCTCCACTTT.

The chain employs TRBV5-1 and TRBJ2-1; D remains ambiguous. This CDR3 region has 16 residues. The germline V and J ends were trimmed by 3 bases and 0 bases, with 13 bases remaining between them. CDR1 and CDR2 from the germline V gene are SGHRS and YFSETQ. Here the CDR3 DNA reads TGCGCCAGCAGCTCGGACGGAGTCCCCTCCTACAATGAGCAGTTCTTC. This encodes CASSSDGVPSYNEQFF. Together with reference TRBV5-1 and TRBJ2-1, the CDR3 gives the full variable domain: KAGVTQTPRYLIKTRGQQVTLSCSPISGHRSVSWYQQTPGQGLQFLFEYFSETQRNKGNFPGRFSGRQFSNSRSEMNVSTLELGDSALYLCASSSDGVPSYNEQFFGPGTRLTVL.

The sample holds a few counts of this clone. The chain joins TRBV9 to TRBJ1-2; D is unresolved. The germline V and J ends were trimmed by 5 bases and 7 bases, with 15 bases remaining between them. The V gene's germline CDR1 is SGDLS and CDR2 YYNGEE. The CDR3 spans 13 residues. The chain's CDR3 is CASRAFEGLGYTF. Written as DNA, the CDR3 is TGTGCCAGCAGAGCCTTTGAGGGTCTTGGCTACACCTTC.